Below are 31 T cell receptor beta chains sequenced from a single sample in a study of molecular identifiers for immune sequencing clone quantification (dated by TCRdb to 2016 to 2019). Preparation of the library involved PCR. Reads for this sample came from a NextSeq 500. TCRdb passed the public sequencing reads through fastp at Q25 and MiXCR, retaining productive beta sequences. Rows with a matching CDR3 protein are joined into one entry that keeps the most common DNA and genes. A total of more than 550,000 distinct CDR3 sequences appear in this sample, roughly 23% of them only once. The biggest ten clones account for about 0.78% of the sample. The source material was naive CD8+ T cells from blood, with Jurkat cell RNA spiked in. Explained via the paper, the cell subset or site label denotes: FACS-sorted CD8+CD4-CCR7+CD45RA+ naive T cells. Every receptor here comes from a human donor in good health. Some libraries in this study had Jurkat cell RNA spiked in.

Of note for this clonotype: This may arise from a read error, as a much more abundant clone is one base away. The CDR3 protein is CASSLPYLNAEAFF. The CDR3 region has the DNA TGTGCCAGCAGCTTGCCATATTTGAACGCTGAAGCTTTCTTT. The chain recombines TRBV7-9 with TRBJ1-1; no firm D call. The CDR3 contains 14 residues. The germline V gene has CDR1 SEHNR and CDR2 FQNEAQ (reference sequence).

In the case of this clonotype: A read error may be the cause here, since a much bigger clone is one base away. CDR3 nucleotides: TGTGCCAGCGGTTCTTGGACAGCTTACACTGAAGCTTTCTTT. Translating it yields CASGSWTAYTEAFF. This chain links TRBV12-3 or TRBV12-4 with TRBJ1-1; weak D call: TRBD1 (6 bases). The CDR3 loop spans 14 amino acids. V lost 8 bases to trimming and J lost 3 bases, with 16 bases between them.

This chain links TRBV20-1 with TRBJ1-6; 8 bases agree with TRBD1. V lost 0 bases, J lost 10 bases, and 11 bases stayed unmatched. Germline V lookup: CDR1 DFQATT, CDR2 SNEGSKA (reference sequence). CDR3 length equals 16 residues. The CDR3 nucleotides read TGCAGTGCTAGAGAGTCGGAGGACAGGGTTCTCTCACCCCTCCACTTT. Its translation is CSARESEDRVLSPLHF.

Many counts were recorded for this clonotype. V and J are TRBV7-9 and TRBJ2-1; no definite D call. V was pared by 1 base and J by 12 bases, with 10 bases between. CDR3 length equals 12 residues. Germline V CDR1 and CDR2: SEHNR, FQNEAQ (reference sequence). This CDR3 is CASSLESVAQFF. The CDR3 DNA reads as TGTGCCAGCAGCTTAGAGTCCGTGGCGCAGTTCTTC.

The count of this clonotype is one. The CDR3 is CASSQDFGTGGTDTQYF. The CDR3 DNA reads TGTGCCAGCAGCCAAGATTTTGGGACAGGGGGCACAGATACGCAGTATTTT. This chain connects TRBV3-1 to TRBJ2-3, with 10 bases identical to TRBD1. J gave up 1 base and V 0 bases, and 4 bases lay outside the gene matches. Germline CDR1 reads LGHDT; CDR2 reads YNNKEL (reference sequence). The CDR3 length is 17 residues.

This clonotype was detected only a few times. The J gene is TRBJ2-1, the V gene TRBV5-5, with D maybe TRBD2 (5 bases). Trimming took 4 bases from V and 9 from J, leaving 11 bases between them. The CDR3 consists of 12 residues. Germline loops: CDR1 SGHKS, CDR2 YYEKEE (reference sequence). CDR3: CASSPESGEQFF. The DNA for the CDR3 is TGTGCCAGCAGCCCCGAGAGCGGTGAGCAGTTCTTC.

This clonotype was seen a handful of times. This chain uses TRBV27 with TRBJ1-5; 7 nucleotides line up with TRBD1. CDR3 length equals 14 residues. Germline values: CDR1 MNHEY, CDR2 SMNVEV (reference sequence). J gave up 3 bases and V 2 bases, and 1 base lay outside the gene matches. Written as DNA, the CDR3 is TGTGCCAGCAGTTTAGGGACAGCCAATCAGCCCCAGCATTTT. Translation gives CASSLGTANQPQHF.

In its sample, this clonotype was seen many times. J is TRBJ2-3 and V is TRBV2, with TRBD1 identical over 9 bases. V lost 6 bases and J lost 0; bases outside the gene matches: 4. Germline loops: CDR1 SNHLY, CDR2 FYNNEI. The CDR3 loop spans 15 amino acids. The CDR3 nucleotides read TGTGCCAGCAGCGGACAGGGGTTTAGCACAGATACGCAGTATTTT. Amino acid sequence: CASSGQGFSTDTQYF.

This clonotype was seen many times. The chain combines TRBV2 with TRBJ2-1; 8 nucleotides agree with TRBD1. The CDR3 length is 16 residues. J gave up 8 bases and V 6 bases, and 15 bases lay outside the gene matches. Germline values: CDR1 SNHLY, CDR2 FYNNEI. CDR3 sequence reads: CASREPTGTGPDEQFF. The CDR3 coding sequence is TGTGCCAGCAGGGAACCCACCGGGACAGGCCCCGATGAGCAGTTCTTC. The variable domain in full, completed from reference TRBV2 and TRBJ2-1, reads EPEVTQTPSHQVTQMGQEVILRCVPISNHLYFYWYRQILGQKVEFLVSFYNNEISEKSEIFDDQFSVERPDGSNFTLKIRSTKLEDSAMYFCASREPTGTGPDEQFFGPGTRLTVL.

This clonotype was counted at least ten times. V gene TRBV7-2 combines with J gene TRBJ2-7, with D perhaps TRBD2 (5 bases). From germline, CDR1 is SGHTA and CDR2 FQGNSA. CDR3 length equals 15 residues. V was trimmed by 2 bases and J by 3 bases, leaving 14 bases between them. CDR3 nucleotide sequence: TGTGCCAGCAGCTTACTGTTCCCTAGCAGCTACGAGCAGTACTTC. Protein: CASSLLFPSSYEQYF.

This clonotype was picked up many times. This rearrangement joins TRBV10-3 to TRBJ2-7, with 7 bases that match TRBD1. Germline CDR1 and CDR2: ENHRY and SYGVKD. Losses at the gene ends were 3 bases for V and 3 bases for J; bases not matched to a gene: 8. CDR3 length equals 15 residues. CDR3: CAISDLTGPGYEQYF. For the CDR3, the DNA is TGTGCCATCAGTGACCTGACAGGGCCTGGCTACGAGCAGTACTTC.

As to this clonotype: This may stem from a read error, because a much larger clone lies one nucleotide away. This chain links TRBV7-9 with TRBJ1-4; a weak D match, TRBD1 (6 bases). The germline gives CDR1 SEHNR, CDR2 FQNEAQ (reference sequence). This CDR3 has 15 residues. The CDR3 DNA reads as TGTGCCAGCAGCCTACGGACAGCAACTAATGAAAAACTGCTTTTT. Translation gives CASSLRTATNEKLLF.

This chain joins TRBV2 and TRBJ2-7, with D unresolved. This CDR3 is 12 amino acids long. The germline gives CDR1 SNHLY, CDR2 FYNNEI. V was clipped by 8 bases and J by 2 bases, with 10 bases between them. CDR3 coding DNA: TGTGCCAGCGGCGCGTGCCCCTACGAGCAGTACTTC. This translates into CASGACPYEQYF.

Ten or more counts support this clonotype. The chain uses TRBV2 and TRBJ2-3; TRBD1 aligns across 10 bases. Germline loops: CDR1 SNHLY, CDR2 FYNNEI. The CDR3 spans 16 residues. J was trimmed by 0 bases and V by 4 bases; bases with no gene match: 4. DNA for the CDR3: TGTGCCAGCAGTGTTGGACAGGGGGTCAGCACAGATACGCAGTATTTT. Amino acids: CASSVGQGVSTDTQYF.

This clonotype was observed a few times. The CDR3 loop reads CSARRGSQGNTEAFF. DNA for the CDR3: TGCAGTGCTAGGAGGGGTTCACAGGGGAACACTGAAGCTTTCTTT. The chain joins TRBV20-1 to TRBJ1-1, with a weak D call TRBD1 (6 bases). Germline loops: CDR1 DFQATT, CDR2 SNEGSKA (reference sequence). V shed 3 bases and J shed 1 base, with 15 bases lying between them. The CDR3 loop spans 15 amino acids.

This clonotype was recorded at least ten times. The chain has TRBV4-1 and TRBJ2-7, with TRBD1 matching over 9 bases. The CDR3 is 14 residues long. CDR1 is MGHRA, CDR2 YSYEKL, per germline. V was clipped by 5 bases and J by 4 bases; unmatched bases: 6. This CDR3 reads CASSYRTGEYEQYF. CDR3 DNA: TGCGCCAGCAGCTACCGGACAGGGGAGTACGAGCAGTACTTC.

This clonotype was observed a few times. The rearrangement uses TRBV28 and TRBJ2-2, with 7 bases identical to TRBD2. The CDR3 length is 16 residues. After removal of 6 bases from V and 1 base from J, the junction contained 8 bases not matched to a gene. Per the germline V gene, CDR1 is MDHEN and CDR2 is SYDVKM. CDR3 amino acids: CASSPGAGLNTGELFF. The CDR3 nucleotides read TGTGCCAGCAGCCCCGGAGCGGGATTGAACACCGGGGAGCTGTTTTTT.

This chain joins TRBV28 and TRBJ2-3, with TRBD2 identical over 14 bases. After removal of 3 bases from V and 4 bases from J, the junction contained 6 bases not matched to a gene. CDR3 size: 17 residues. Germline V lookup: CDR1 MDHEN, CDR2 SYDVKM. The CDR3 sequence is CASSLGQGLAGADTQYF. CDR3 nucleotide sequence: TGTGCCAGCAGTTTGGGCCAGGGACTAGCGGGGGCAGATACGCAGTATTTT.

This clonotype occurred many times. The V and J genes are TRBV30 and TRBJ1-1; D unresolved. V lost 1 base to trimming and J lost 0 bases, with 6 bases between them. The CDR3 runs to 13 residues. CDR1 is GTSNPN and CDR2 is SVGIG in the germline V gene (reference sequence). DNA for the CDR3: TGTGCCTGGAGTGCGGGGATGAACACTGAAGCTTTCTTT. Its protein is CAWSAGMNTEAFF. The entire variable domain, with the rest obtained from reference TRBV30 and TRBJ1-1, is as follows: SQTIHQWPATLVQPVGSPLSLECTVEGTSNPNLYWYRQAAGRGLQLLFYSVGIGQISSEVPQNLSASRPQDRQFILSSKKLLLSDSGFYLCAWSAGMNTEAFFGQGTRLTVV.

The V call is TRBV28, the J call TRBJ2-7; perhaps TRBD1 as D (6 bases). The CDR3 has 14 amino acids. Trimming pared 7 bases from V and 0 bases from J, leaving 13 bases between. Germline CDR1 MDHEN, CDR2 SYDVKM. For the CDR3, the DNA is TGTGCCAGCACCCCTCCAGGGGACTCCTACGAGCAGTACTTC. Translated: CASTPPGDSYEQYF.

The table lists this clonotype with a few counts. V is TRBV2 and J is TRBJ2-7; possible D gene TRBD1, 5 bases. The CDR3 covers 15 residues. V was clipped by 5 bases and J by 0 bases, with 14 bases between them. Germline assignment: CDR1 SNHLY and CDR2 FYNNEI. CDR3 nucleotides: TGTGCCAGCAGTAAAGGGGCGGCGAGCTCCTACGAGCAGTACTTC. Amino acid sequence: CASSKGAASSYEQYF.

The chain recombines TRBV28 with TRBJ1-5; TRBD1 is a possible D gene (6 bases). The germline gives CDR1 MDHEN, CDR2 SYDVKM. The CDR3 runs to 17 residues. Trimming removed 0 bases from V and 1 base from J, with 13 bases in between. The CDR3 here is CASSLWDSHGSNQPQHF. The CDR3 DNA sequence: TGTGCCAGCAGTTTATGGGACAGCCACGGGAGCAATCAGCCCCAGCATTTT.

The chain recombines TRBV19 with TRBJ1-3; the D is unclear. The V end was cut by 3 bases, the J end by 2 bases, with 8 bases between. Looked up from germline, CDR1 is LNHDA and CDR2 is SQIVND (reference sequence). This CDR3 is 14 amino acids long. In DNA, the CDR3 is TGTGCCAGTAGTATTTCGGGAGCTGGAAACACCATATATTTT. Translation gives CASSISGAGNTIYF.

This clonotype was seen at least ten times. The CDR3 loop reads CASSLRYLTDTQYF. In nucleotides, the CDR3 is TGTGCCAGCAGCTTACGGTACCTCACAGATACGCAGTATTTT. V and J are TRBV5-6 and TRBJ2-3; no definite D call. V lost 2 bases and J lost 2, with 9 bases in between. The CDR3 is 14 residues long. Germline CDR1 is SGHDT and CDR2 is YYEEEE.

V usage is TRBV5-1 and J usage is TRBJ1-6, with no clear D. Trimming removed 4 bases from V and 7 bases from J, with 15 bases in between. Germline V gene sequence: CDR1 SGHRS, CDR2 YFSETQ. The CDR3 has 15 residues. This CDR3 is CASSPWEDGNSPLHF. The CDR3 region has the DNA TGCGCCAGCAGCCCGTGGGAGGACGGAAATTCACCCCTCCACTTT.

This clonotype was counted ten times or more. The V gene is TRBV29-1, the J gene TRBJ1-1; tentative D call: TRBD1 (5 bases). The CDR3 contains 14 residues. Looked up from germline, CDR1 is SQVTM and CDR2 is ANQGSEA. V was pared by 6 bases and J by 4 bases, with 18 bases between. CDR3 sequence (DNA): TGCAGCGTCCCCAACCCCCCGGGGGGCACTGAAGCTTTCTTT. This encodes CSVPNPPGGTEAFF.

Note on this clonotype: A much larger clone is a single base away; this may be a read error. The CDR3 ends on some other residue instead of the conserved phenylalanine or tryptophan, so this is likely a read error. J is TRBJ2-3 and V is TRBV10-3; unclear D gene. The CDR3 is 15 residues long. Looked up from germline, CDR1 is ENHRY and CDR2 is SYGVKD. V was pared by 6 bases and J by 0 bases, with 13 bases between. This CDR3 is CAISDSDTSTDTQYL. The CDR3 coding sequence is TGTGCCATCAGCGACTCAGATACTAGCACAGATACGCAGTATTTG.

This clonotype was seen a single time. Germline and junction disagree at one end, which may indicate a read error. CDR3 DNA: TGTGCCAGTAGTATAGGGACTCGATCCACCGGGAAGCTGTTTTTT. Its protein is CASSIGTRSTGKLFF. The chain is built from TRBV19 and TRBJ2-2; D is possibly TRBD2 (5 bases). CDR1 and CDR2 from the germline V gene are LNHDA and SQIVND (reference sequence). The CDR3 consists of 15 residues.

V and J are TRBV13 and TRBJ2-3, with 10 positions matching TRBD1. Trimming removed 5 bases from V and 6 bases from J; junction bases left unmatched: 17. The CDR3 extends over 18 amino acids. Per germline, CDR1 PRHDT and CDR2 FYEKMQ (reference sequence). This CDR3 is CASSITGTGVFGSDTQYF. CDR3 bases: TGTGCCAGCAGCATAACCGGGACAGGGGTTTTTGGTTCGGATACGCAGTATTTT.

The V and J genes are TRBV19 and TRBJ2-7, with D unresolved. Trimming removed 1 base from V and 2 bases from J, with 6 bases in between. CDR1 LNHDA and CDR2 SQIVND come from the germline V gene (reference sequence). The CDR3 extends over 13 amino acids. The CDR3 here is CASSIVGTYEQYF. The CDR3 DNA reads TGTGCCAGTAGTATAGTCGGAACCTACGAGCAGTACTTC.

On this clonotype itself: At one boundary the junction diverges from the germline segment, which might be a read error. The V and J genes are TRBV29-1 and TRBJ2-3; the D gene is possibly TRBD2 (5 bases). Germline CDR1 and CDR2: SQVTM and ANQGSEA. This CDR3 contains 15 residues. The DNA of the CDR3 is TGCAGCGCTTTAAACAGAGGGAGAAGCACAGATACGCAGCTTTTT. Its protein is CSALNRGRSTDTQLF.